These T cell receptor beta chains were read from a single sample in a study of TIL therapy for anti-PD-1-resistant metastatic lung cancer. Method: immunoSEQ multiplex PCR; TCRdb's copy keeps in-frame clones and lacks some. The data hold about 60,000 clones, with under 75% observed a single time. The sample consisted of blood, taken at baseline. The origin of the receptors is a person between 25 and 80 years old with non-small cell lung cancer. Both conserved end residues are part of each CDR3. D genes are given only for firm matches. The size of a clone is reported for some rows only, either as once, few or many, or as a class for expanded clones.

>.|TRBJ1-2|.|TRBV27
CASSFGGADGYTF
TGTGCCAGCAGTTTCGGCGGGGCGGATGGCTACACCTTC
>.|TRBJ2-3|TRBD2|TRBV15
CATSRGWGGTDTQYF
TGTGCCACCAGCAGAGGGTGGGGGGGGACAGATACGCAGTATTTT
>.|TRBJ2-3|TRBD2|TRBV5-1
CASSTLAGDTQYF
TGCGCCAGCAGCACCCTAGCGGGGGATACGCAGTATTTT
>.|TRBJ2-2|TRBD1|TRBV5-1
CASSLGQGTGELFF
TGCGCCAGCAGCCTGGGACAGGGTACCGGGGAGCTGTTTTTT
>.|TRBJ2-1|TRBD2|TRBV6-4
CASSESRGGMDEQFF
TGTGCCAGCAGTGAATCGCGGGGAGGGATGGATGAGCAGTTCTTC
>.|TRBJ1-1|.|TRBV5-1
CASSLGGGGYTEAFF
TGCGCCAGCAGCTTGGGAGGGGGAGGTTACACTGAAGCTTTCTTT
>few|TRBJ1-5|.|TRBV27
CASSPTGQLQPQHF
TGTGCCAGCAGTCCTACGGGACAACTTCAGCCCCAGCATTTT
>.|TRBJ2-2|.|TRBV6-5
CASSYNTGELFF
TGTGCCAGCAGCTATAACACCGGGGAGCTGTTTTTT
>.|TRBJ2-3|.|TRBV6-4
CASSDSTGADTQYF
TGTGCCAGCAGTGACAGTACAGGTGCAGATACGCAGTATTTT
>.|TRBJ2-5|TRBD2|TRBV5-5
CASSFPSGETQYF
TGTGCCAGCAGCTTTCCTAGCGGAGAGACCCAGTACTTC
>few|TRBJ2-7|TRBD2|TRBV19
CASSGGLAGLYEQYF
TGTGCCAGTAGTGGGGGACTAGCGGGACTCTACGAGCAGTACTTC
>few|TRBJ2-2|TRBD2|TRBV7-9
CASSFPTSALKRDTGELFF
TGTGCCAGCAGCTTTCCGACTAGCGCCCTAAAACGGGACACCGGGGAGCTGTTTTTT
>.|TRBJ1-5|.|TRBV6-6
CASRSTGYQPQHF
TGTGCCAGCAGGTCCACAGGGTACCAGCCCCAGCATTTT
>.|TRBJ1-1|.|TRBV2
CASSEVWVVNTEAFF
TGTGCCAGCAGTGAAGTCTGGGTTGTGAACACTGAAGCTTTCTTT
>.|TRBJ1-1|TRBD1|TRBV5-4
CASSPLQGAWTEAFF
TGTGCCAGCAGCCCACTACAGGGGGCTTGGACTGAAGCTTTCTTT
>.|TRBJ2-5|TRBD2|TRBV6-1
CASSERWGGYQETQYF
TGTGCCAGCAGTGAAAGGTGGGGGGGGTACCAAGAGACCCAGTACTTC
>.|TRBJ1-2|TRBD1|TRBV30
CAWAEGAGYTF
TGTGCCTGGGCCGAGGGGGCTGGCTACACCTTC
>.|TRBJ2-7|TRBD1|TRBV30
CAIGTAKSYEQYF
TGTGCGATCGGGACAGCCAAATCCTACGAGCAGTACTTC
>.|TRBJ2-3|TRBD2|TRBV7-2
CASSRGLVRTDTQYF
TGTGCCAGCAGCCGAGGACTAGTTCGCACAGATACGCAGTATTTT
>few|TRBJ2-7|.|TRBV7-9
CASSAGTSYEQYF
TGTGCCAGCAGCGCCGGGACAAGCTACGAGCAGTACTTC